This T cell receptor beta chain is drawn from a study of blood T cells in healthy people across ages. Germline V CDR1 and CDR2: MNHEY, SVGAGI. The CDR3 contains 17 residues. Trimming cost V 5 bases and J 0 bases; bases outside gene matches: 11. Individuals who donated were healthy Caucasians from Russia aged 6 to 90. Together with a sample-barcoded 5' primer, a J-beta primer mix was included in a second PCR lasting roughly 6 to 12 cycles. TCRdb called the 5' RACE reads again in MiXCR, with one record for every CDR3 protein. The repertoire holds some 730,000 distinct CDR3 sequences, with 22% as singletons.

Sequenced sample: blood. This rearrangement joins TRBV6-5 to TRBJ2-5, with 8 positions matching TRBD2. The sequence came from a man between 65 and 79 years old in good health. CDR3 in amino acids: CASSPSRGGAYQETQYF. The CDR3 region has the DNA TGTGCCAGCAGTCCCTCCCGGGGGGGTGCGTACCAAGAGACCCAGTACTTC.